This T cell receptor beta chain originates from a study of shared clonotypes between healthy human individuals. Study-level points and caveats: Incomplete sequencing of sorted subsets was indicated by rarefaction despite large depth. Shared clonotypes: about 4.6% naive CD4, 3.5% to 4% naive CD8, about 2.5% memory CD4, approximately 0.4% memory CD8.

Deep was the level at which the assay was run. Source study methods: Junction-only sequences produced by ImmunoSEQ had no quality scores, so filtering differed. Profiling relied on immunoSEQ multiplex PCR, and the TCRdb table lists in-frame clones only, not all of them. V, J and clone size were drawn from that table, and D and trimming were deduced from the DNA. The sample has about 2.1 million clones, 90% to 95% seen once. Naive-designated CD8 cells lacked CD45RO, were positively enriched for CCR7, and omitted terminally differentiated effector memory CD45RA+ cells. The CDR3 length is 13 residues. Trimming at V came to 6 bases and at J to 4 bases, leaving 5 bases not matched to a gene. CDR1 and CDR2 (germline): SQVTM, ANQGSEA. On this clone: What it binds is unknown. Other DNA sequences of this sample code for an identical CDR3.

This clonotype was obtained from a man aged 18-30 years in good health. Some clones in this sample may be carry-over from other donors' samples. The rearrangement links TRBV29-1 to TRBJ2-7, with 11 bases that match TRBD2. Sequenced material: naive CD8+ T cells from PBMCs. This chain's CDR3 is CSVTGTSGYEQYF. The CDR3 DNA reads TGCAGCGTCACCGGGACTAGCGGTTACGAGCAGTACTTC.